Here is one T cell receptor (beta chain) with its context. The antigen is not known. The data belong to a study of shared clonotypes between healthy human individuals. Overall study findings and caveats: Donor scarcity curtailed the genetic and exposure-history diversity represented herein.

This CDR3 comprises 13 residues. The germline V gene has CDR1 MNHEY and CDR2 SMNVEV (reference sequence). V lost 8 bases and J lost 4; bases outside the gene matches: 3. A CD45RA-negative memory subset and a CD45RA+ naive subset were separated from the CD4+ cells. Only in-frame clones appear in the TCRdb table, and some are missing; sequencing was by immunoSEQ multiplex PCR. The top ten clones hold approximately 0.13% of a sample with approximately 2.4 million clones, approximately 94% of them seen once. The source material was naive CD4+ T cells sorted from blood. Subset specified: CD45RA+ positively selected. The sequence derives from a man between 18 and 35 years old in good health. This chain uses TRBV27 with TRBJ2-5, with 11 bases identical to TRBD1. CDR3 in amino acids: CASLDRGRETQYF. The CDR3 DNA reads TGTGCCAGCTTGGACAGGGGGCGAGAGACCCAGTACTTC.